These 12 T cell receptor beta chains were all obtained from the same sample, sequenced in a study of shared clonotypes between healthy human individuals. The method was immunoSEQ multiplex PCR; TCRdb's version includes in-frame clones alone and lacks a portion of them. Here the sample spans millions of clones, 85% to 95% being singletons. Sequenced sample: naive CD4+ T cells sorted from blood. Documented subset: CD45RA+ positively selected. The origin of the receptors is a man between 18 and 35 years old in good health.

This sequence joins TRBV6-1 and TRBJ1-5, with D possibly being TRBD1 (5 bases). Deletions cut 1 base from V and 0 bases from J, with 7 bases between. The length of the CDR3 is 15 residues. The germline gives CDR1 MNHNS, CDR2 SASEGT. This chain's CDR3 is CASSEGGGSNQPQHF. The CDR3, as DNA: TGTGCCAGCAGTGAAGGTGGGGGTAGCAATCAGCCCCAGCATTTT.

DNA of the CDR3: TGCGCCAGCAGAGACGGGACAGCCTACGAGCAGTACTTC. It is translated as CASRDGTAYEQYF. J is TRBJ2-7 and V is TRBV10-2; 7 nucleotides match TRBD1. The CDR3 is 13 amino acids. Trimming removed 6 bases from V and 2 bases from J; junction bases left unmatched: 4. CDR1 is WSHSY and CDR2 is SAAADI in the germline V gene.

This chain joins TRBV10-3 and TRBJ1-6; D may be TRBD1 (6 bases). V was trimmed by 0 bases and J by 8 bases, leaving 8 bases between them. The V gene's germline CDR1 is ENHRY and CDR2 SYGVKD. This CDR3 comprises 14 residues. Here the CDR3 reads CAISESRGDSPLHF. The CDR3 nucleotides are TGTGCCATCAGTGAGTCGAGGGGGGATTCACCCCTCCACTTT.

The chain's CDR3 is CAIRRQDAYNEQFF. The DNA of the CDR3 is TGTGCCATCAGACGACAGGATGCCTACAATGAGCAGTTCTTC. The rearrangement uses TRBV10-3 and TRBJ2-1; a possible D gene is TRBD1 (6 bases). The CDR3 loop spans 14 amino acids. Per the germline V gene, CDR1 is ENHRY and CDR2 is SYGVKD. Trimming shortened V by 6 bases and J by 2 bases, and 11 bases separated the two germline ends.

The rearrangement joins TRBV27 to TRBJ2-1; possible D gene TRBD1, 5 bases. This CDR3 has 13 amino acids. Germline lookup yields CDR1 MNHEY and CDR2 SMNVEV (reference sequence). V lost 1 base, J lost 9 bases, and 10 bases lay in between. The CDR3: CASSLFQGGEQFF. In DNA form, the CDR3 reads TGTGCCAGCAGTTTATTTCAGGGCGGTGAGCAGTTCTTC.

V and J are TRBV5-1 and TRBJ2-3, with 11 bases aligning to TRBD2. V shed 4 bases, J shed 4 bases, and the junction held 8 bases outside the gene matches. Per germline, CDR1 SGHRS and CDR2 YFSETQ. This CDR3 comprises 16 residues. This CDR3 reads CASSTQTSGISDTQYF. In DNA, the CDR3 is TGCGCCAGCAGCACCCAGACTAGCGGGATTTCAGATACGCAGTATTTT.

The chain employs TRBV6-5 and TRBJ2-5; D gene ambiguous. The V end was cut by 6 bases, the J end by 5 bases, with 7 bases between. This CDR3 contains 11 residues. Germline V gene sequence: CDR1 MNHEY, CDR2 SVGAGI. The CDR3 reads CASRAAETQYF. Written as DNA, the CDR3 is TGTGCCAGCAGGGCAGCGGAGACCCAGTACTTC.

The chain joins TRBV7-2 to TRBJ1-1; D not resolved. Trimming left V 0 bases short and J 4 bases short, with 9 bases between. This CDR3 is 14 amino acids long. The germline V gene encodes CDR1 SGHTA and CDR2 FQGNSA. This CDR3 is CASSLAKVVTEAFF. CDR3 coding DNA: TGTGCCAGCAGCTTAGCTAAGGTAGTCACTGAAGCTTTCTTT.

This chain links TRBV2 with TRBJ2-3, with TRBD2 matching over 13 bases. The V and J ends lost 8 bases and 4 bases, in that order; junction bases with no gene match: 3. The germline gives CDR1 SNHLY, CDR2 FYNNEI. The CDR3 has 14 residues. In nucleotides, the CDR3 is TGTGCCAGCGGGGGACTAGCGGGACCAGATACGCAGTATTTT. It specifies CASGGLAGPDTQYF.

This clone was seen only once. Other DNA sequences within the sample encode an identical CDR3. The CDR3 DNA is TGTGCCAGCAGCCGGGGACAGGGGAACACCGGGGAGCTGTTTTTT. Translating it yields CASSRGQGNTGELFF. The chain has TRBV7-9 and TRBJ2-2; 9 bases agree with TRBD1. V shed 5 bases and J 1 base; nucleotides not matched to a gene: 2. The germline V gene has CDR1 SEHNR and CDR2 FQNEAQ (reference sequence). The CDR3 extends over 15 amino acids.

The chain carries TRBV10-3 and TRBJ1-5, with D possibly being TRBD1 (5 bases). Looked up from germline, CDR1 is ENHRY and CDR2 is SYGVKD. V was pared by 2 bases and J by 9 bases, with 14 bases between. The CDR3 has 14 amino acids. The CDR3 nucleotides read TGTGCCATCAGTGAGCCCGGGGGGAACTGGCCCCAGCATTTT. It specifies CAISEPGGNWPQHF.

V is TRBV2 and J is TRBJ2-2; D perhaps matches TRBD1 (6 bases). This CDR3 contains 16 residues. The V end was cut by 9 bases, the J end by 6 bases, with 23 bases between. CDR1 is SNHLY, CDR2 FYNNEI, per germline. The CDR3 loop is CASAPSTGILAGELFF. DNA for the CDR3: TGTGCCAGTGCTCCCTCAACAGGGATTTTGGCCGGGGAGCTGTTTTTT.